The rows below give T cell receptor beta chains drawn from one sample of a study of PD-1 blockade in classical Hodgkin lymphoma. Repertoires were generated with immunoSEQ multiplex PCR, while TCRdb's copy carries only in-frame clones and drops some. This repertoire shows about 98,000 clones, 92% found once; its top ten account for 2.8%. The sample here was peripheral blood mononuclear cells (PBMCs), taken at baseline. The source of these receptors is a human donor with classical Hodgkin lymphoma. The CDR3 runs from the conserved cysteine through the conserved F or W. A D gene is named only where the DNA matches it firmly. Clone sizes are given selectively: once, few, many, or a class where the clone is expanded.

clone size: .
V gene: TRBV27
D gene: .
J gene: TRBJ1-2
CDR3 DNA: TGTGCCAGCAGTTTAATGGGGAAGAACTCTAACTATGGCTACACCTTC
CDR3 protein: CASSLMGKNSNYGYTF

clone size: .
V gene: TRBV15
D gene: .
J gene: TRBJ1-3
CDR3 DNA: TGTGCCACCAGCAGAGAGGGGGCTGGAAACACCATATATTTT
CDR3 protein: CATSREGAGNTIYF

clone size: .
V gene: TRBV6-5
D gene: .
J gene: TRBJ2-1
CDR3 DNA: TGTGCCAGCAGTCTAACAGGGATCGATGAGCAGTTCTTC
CDR3 protein: CASSLTGIDEQFF

clone size: .
V gene: TRBV27
D gene: .
J gene: TRBJ2-1
CDR3 DNA: TGTGCCAGCAGTTTAAGGCTAGCTAGTACCTACAATGAGCAGTTCTTC
CDR3 protein: CASSLRLASTYNEQFF

clone size: .
V gene: TRBV6-5
D gene: .
J gene: TRBJ2-1
CDR3 DNA: TGTGCCAGCAGTCGAGGGACCACGGACTACAATGAGCAGTTCTTC
CDR3 protein: CASSRGTTDYNEQFF

clone size: .
V gene: TRBV11-2
D gene: TRBD2
J gene: TRBJ2-3
CDR3 DNA: TGTGCCAGCAGCCGCCTAGCGGGAGCTGGGGCAGATACGCAGTATTTT
CDR3 protein: CASSRLAGAGADTQYF

clone size: .
V gene: TRBV4-1
D gene: .
J gene: TRBJ1-5
CDR3 DNA: TGCGCCAGCAGCCAAGGGAGGGCATATAGCAATCAGCCCCAGCATTTT
CDR3 protein: CASSQGRAYSNQPQHF

clone size: .
V gene: TRBV10-3
D gene: .
J gene: TRBJ2-2
CDR3 DNA: TGTGCCATCAGGCCTTCGGGGACACTCACCGGGGAGCTGTTTTTT
CDR3 protein: CAIRPSGTLTGELFF

clone size: .
V gene: TRBV27
D gene: .
J gene: TRBJ2-2
CDR3 DNA: TGTGCCAGCAGTCCCCGGGGGCACACCGGGGAGCTGTTTTTT
CDR3 protein: CASSPRGHTGELFF

clone size: .
V gene: TRBV7-9
D gene: .
J gene: TRBJ2-7
CDR3 DNA: TGTGCCAGTCATCAATGGATGGGCGGGATAGCTCCCCCGCCCGAGCAGTACTTC
CDR3 protein: CASHQWMGGIAPPPEQYF

clone size: once
V gene: TRBV30
D gene: .
J gene: TRBJ1-2
CDR3 DNA: TGTGCCTGGAGATTGGCAGATGGAGCCATCTATGGCTACACCTTC
CDR3 protein: CAWRLADGAIYGYTF

clone size: .
V gene: TRBV11-2
D gene: .
J gene: TRBJ2-1
CDR3 DNA: TGTGCCAGCAGAAGGATTGGTCAGGCCCTGATGAATGAGCAGTTCTTC
CDR3 protein: CASRRIGQALMNEQFF

clone size: .
V gene: TRBV11-3
D gene: TRBD1
J gene: TRBJ1-1
CDR3 DNA: TGTGCCAGCAGCTTGACAGGGGGAGAGGCTTTCTTT
CDR3 protein: CASSLTGGEAFF

clone size: .
V gene: TRBV10-2
D gene: TRBD1
J gene: TRBJ1-5
CDR3 DNA: TGCGCCAGCAGTGCTTCAGGGGGAAATCAGCCCCAGCATTTT
CDR3 protein: CASSASGGNQPQHF

clone size: .
V gene: TRBV6-4
D gene: .
J gene: TRBJ1-2
CDR3 DNA: TGTGCCAGCAGTGACTCGAATGGGGGGGCGCACGGCTATGGCTACACCTTC
CDR3 protein: CASSDSNGGAHGYGYTF

clone size: .
V gene: TRBV19
D gene: TRBD1
J gene: TRBJ1-1
CDR3 DNA: TGTGCCAGTAGGGAGCGGCAGGGGGCCCCGAACACTGAAGCTTTCTTT
CDR3 protein: CASRERQGAPNTEAFF

clone size: .
V gene: TRBV19
D gene: TRBD1
J gene: TRBJ1-1
CDR3 DNA: TGTGCCAGTAGTGGGGGGACAGTTGGTGAAGCTTTCTTT
CDR3 protein: CASSGGTVGEAFF

clone size: .
V gene: TRBV29-1
D gene: .
J gene: TRBJ1-1
CDR3 DNA: TGCAGCGCTTCCTGGCAGGGCATGAACACTGAAGCTTTCTTT
CDR3 protein: CSASWQGMNTEAFF

clone size: .
V gene: TRBV5-4
D gene: .
J gene: TRBJ1-2
CDR3 DNA: TGTGCCAGCGCTACAGGGAGCGGGCACTATGGCTACACCTTC
CDR3 protein: CASATGSGHYGYTF

clone size: .
V gene: TRBV28
D gene: .
J gene: TRBJ2-4
CDR3 DNA: TGTGCCAGCAGTGTCCAAAACATTCAGTACTTC
CDR3 protein: CASSVQNIQYF

clone size: .
V gene: TRBV5-6
D gene: .
J gene: TRBJ1-4
CDR3 DNA: TGTGCCAGCAGCTCTGCAGGGGTGTATGAAAAACTGTTTTTT
CDR3 protein: CASSSAGVYEKLFF

clone size: once
V gene: TRBV6-5
D gene: TRBD1
J gene: TRBJ1-3
CDR3 DNA: TGTGCCAGCAGTTCGACAGGGGGGACTGGAAACACCATATATTTT
CDR3 protein: CASSSTGGTGNTIYF

clone size: .
V gene: TRBV10-3
D gene: TRBD2
J gene: TRBJ2-5
CDR3 DNA: TGTGCCAGCTCGACTAGCGGACTACAAGAGACCCAGTACTTC
CDR3 protein: CASSTSGLQETQYF

clone size: .
V gene: TRBV30
D gene: .
J gene: TRBJ1-5
CDR3 DNA: TGTGCCCCCCGTGGGTGCTTGGAGCCCCAGCATTTT
CDR3 protein: CAPRGCLEPQHF

clone size: .
V gene: TRBV30
D gene: .
J gene: TRBJ2-7
CDR3 DNA: TGTGCCTGGAGCCGTCGCTCCTACGAGCAGTACTTC
CDR3 protein: CAWSRRSYEQYF

clone size: .
V gene: TRBV18
D gene: TRBD1
J gene: TRBJ2-7
CDR3 DNA: TGTGCCAGCTCACCATCCTGGGACAGCTACGAGCAGTACTTC
CDR3 protein: CASSPSWDSYEQYF

clone size: .
V gene: TRBV9
D gene: TRBD1
J gene: TRBJ1-2
CDR3 DNA: TGTGCCAGCAGCCGGGACAGGGGGAACTATGGCTACACCTTC
CDR3 protein: CASSRDRGNYGYTF

clone size: .
V gene: TRBV30
D gene: TRBD2
J gene: TRBJ2-2
CDR3 DNA: TGTGCCTGGACACCACTAGCGGCGGGCACCGGGGAGCTGTTTTTT
CDR3 protein: CAWTPLAAGTGELFF

clone size: .
V gene: TRBV7-2
D gene: .
J gene: TRBJ2-5
CDR3 DNA: TGTGCCAGCAGCGTTAGGGGGTGGGGGACCCAGTACTTC
CDR3 protein: CASSVRGWGTQYF

clone size: .
V gene: TRBV6-5
D gene: .
J gene: TRBJ2-2
CDR3 DNA: TGTGCCAGCACCTCCGTCGGACAGCGCGGCGGGGAGCTGTTTTTT
CDR3 protein: CASTSVGQRGGELFF

clone size: .
V gene: TRBV6-5
D gene: .
J gene: TRBJ2-5
CDR3 DNA: TGTGCCAGCAGTTACGGGCGGAACCAAGAGACCCAGTACTTC
CDR3 protein: CASSYGRNQETQYF

clone size: .
V gene: TRBV6-1
D gene: .
J gene: TRBJ2-1
CDR3 DNA: TGTGCCAGCAGTCTATTGGACACTAACAATGAGCAGTTCTTC
CDR3 protein: CASSLLDTNNEQFF

clone size: .
V gene: TRBV7-9
D gene: .
J gene: TRBJ2-2
CDR3 DNA: TGTGCCAGCAGTCTAGAGTACACCGGGGAGCTGTTTTTT
CDR3 protein: CASSLEYTGELFF

clone size: .
V gene: TRBV2
D gene: TRBD2
J gene: TRBJ2-1
CDR3 DNA: TGTGCCAGCAGAAAAGCGGGAGTCTATGAGCAGTTCTTC
CDR3 protein: CASRKAGVYEQFF

clone size: .
V gene: TRBV9
D gene: .
J gene: TRBJ2-3
CDR3 DNA: TGTGCCAGCAGCGTTGGCGATCGGGACACAGATACGCAGTATTTT
CDR3 protein: CASSVGDRDTDTQYF

clone size: .
V gene: TRBV13
D gene: TRBD1
J gene: TRBJ2-3
CDR3 DNA: TGTGCCAGCAGCCCGACAGGGGAAGATACGCAGTATTTT
CDR3 protein: CASSPTGEDTQYF

clone size: .
V gene: TRBV30
D gene: .
J gene: TRBJ1-2
CDR3 DNA: TGTGCCTGGAGTGTAACAGTTGCTAACTATGGCTACACCTTC
CDR3 protein: CAWSVTVANYGYTF

clone size: once
V gene: TRBV4-2
D gene: TRBD1
J gene: TRBJ2-1
CDR3 DNA: TGTGCCAGCAGCCAAGAGGGACAGGGCCTTTACAATGAGCAGTTCTTC
CDR3 protein: CASSQEGQGLYNEQFF

clone size: .
V gene: TRBV12-5
D gene: .
J gene: TRBJ1-1
CDR3 DNA: TGTGCTAGTGCCCCCGAGGGGGGGACTGAAGCTTTCTTT
CDR3 protein: CASAPEGGTEAFF

clone size: .
V gene: TRBV30
D gene: .
J gene: TRBJ1-3
CDR3 DNA: TGTGCCTGGAGTGAACAGAAAAACACCATATATTTT
CDR3 protein: CAWSEQKNTIYF

clone size: .
V gene: TRBV19
D gene: TRBD1
J gene: TRBJ2-5
CDR3 DNA: TGTGCCAGTAGTATGCCCGGGACAGAAGAGACCCAGTACTTC
CDR3 protein: CASSMPGTEETQYF

clone size: .
V gene: TRBV2
D gene: .
J gene: TRBJ1-2
CDR3 DNA: TGTGCCAGCAGTGGGCCGAACTATGGCTACACCTTC
CDR3 protein: CASSGPNYGYTF

clone size: .
V gene: TRBV9
D gene: TRBD2
J gene: TRBJ2-1
CDR3 DNA: TGTGCCAGCAGCGCCCCCCCCCGACTAGCGGGAGCCTACAATGAGCAGTTCTTC
CDR3 protein: CASSAPPRLAGAYNEQFF

clone size: .
V gene: TRBV15
D gene: TRBD2
J gene: TRBJ2-5
CDR3 DNA: TGTGCCACCAGCAGCGGGAGGGCCGGAGAGACCCAGTACTTC
CDR3 protein: CATSSGRAGETQYF

clone size: .
V gene: TRBV7-2
D gene: .
J gene: TRBJ1-2
CDR3 DNA: TGTGCCAGCAGCTACAGGGAAATCTATGGCTACACCTTC
CDR3 protein: CASSYREIYGYTF

clone size: .
V gene: TRBV30
D gene: .
J gene: TRBJ2-1
CDR3 DNA: TGTGCCTGGAGTAATCGATCCCCAGTGGGGCAGTTCTTC
CDR3 protein: CAWSNRSPVGQFF

clone size: .
V gene: TRBV2
D gene: TRBD1
J gene: TRBJ2-7
CDR3 DNA: TGTGCCAGCAGGACAGGGGTCTACGAGCAGTACTTC
CDR3 protein: CASRTGVYEQYF

clone size: .
V gene: TRBV27
D gene: .
J gene: TRBJ1-4
CDR3 DNA: TGTGCCAGCAGTTTGGGGACGTCTCGACCGCTGTTTTTT
CDR3 protein: CASSLGTSRPLFF

clone size: .
V gene: TRBV6-5
D gene: .
J gene: TRBJ2-2
CDR3 DNA: TGTGCCAGCAGTCGTGGGGTCACCGGGGAGCTGTTTTTT
CDR3 protein: CASSRGVTGELFF

clone size: .
V gene: TRBV6-1
D gene: TRBD1
J gene: TRBJ1-2
CDR3 DNA: TGTGCCAGCGGTACGACAGGGAATTATGGCTACACCTTC
CDR3 protein: CASGTTGNYGYTF

clone size: once
V gene: TRBV15
D gene: TRBD1
J gene: TRBJ1-2
CDR3 DNA: TGTGCCACCAGCAGAGATACAGGGGTTAACTATGGCTACACCTTC
CDR3 protein: CATSRDTGVNYGYTF

clone size: .
V gene: TRBV30
D gene: .
J gene: TRBJ2-7
CDR3 DNA: TGTGCCAGACAGGTGAACTACGAGCAGTACTTC
CDR3 protein: CARQVNYEQYF

clone size: .
V gene: TRBV7-9
D gene: .
J gene: TRBJ2-3
CDR3 DNA: TGTGCCAGCAGCTTCTGGTCTAGAGAGAATACGCAGTATTTT
CDR3 protein: CASSFWSRENTQYF

clone size: .
V gene: TRBV5-4
D gene: TRBD1
J gene: TRBJ2-3
CDR3 DNA: TGTGCCAGCAGCTTGAAAGGGGGCGGTACAGATACGCAGTATTTT
CDR3 protein: CASSLKGGGTDTQYF

clone size: .
V gene: TRBV27
D gene: .
J gene: TRBJ2-7
CDR3 DNA: TGTGCCAGCTCACCTAGAGGAACCTACGAGCAGTACTTC
CDR3 protein: CASSPRGTYEQYF

clone size: .
V gene: TRBV2
D gene: .
J gene: TRBJ1-5
CDR3 DNA: TGTGCCAGCAAGGGAGCAACAGTAAGTCAGCCCCAGCATTTT
CDR3 protein: CASKGATVSQPQHF

clone size: once
V gene: TRBV11-2
D gene: .
J gene: TRBJ1-2
CDR3 DNA: TGTGCCAGCAGCTCCCATTATGATGGCTACACCTTC
CDR3 protein: CASSSHYDGYTF